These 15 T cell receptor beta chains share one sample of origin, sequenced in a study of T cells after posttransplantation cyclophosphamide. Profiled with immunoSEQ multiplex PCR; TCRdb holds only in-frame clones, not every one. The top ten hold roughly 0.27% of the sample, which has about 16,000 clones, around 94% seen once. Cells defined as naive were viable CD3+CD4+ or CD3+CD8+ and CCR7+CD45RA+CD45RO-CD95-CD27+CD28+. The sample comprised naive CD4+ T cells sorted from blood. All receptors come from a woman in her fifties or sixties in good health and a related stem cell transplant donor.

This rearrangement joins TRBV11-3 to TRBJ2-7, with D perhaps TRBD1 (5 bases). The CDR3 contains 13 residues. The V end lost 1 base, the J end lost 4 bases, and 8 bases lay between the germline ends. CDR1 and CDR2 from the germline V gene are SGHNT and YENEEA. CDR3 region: CASSLGQSYEQYF. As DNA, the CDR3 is TGTGCCAGCAGCTTAGGACAGTCATACGAGCAGTACTTC. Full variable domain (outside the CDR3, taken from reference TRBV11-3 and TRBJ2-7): EAGVVQSPRYKIIEKKQPVAFWCNPISGHNTLYWYLQNLGQGPELLIRYENEEAVDDSQLPKDRFSAERLKGVDSTLKIQPAELGDSAVYLCASSLGQSYEQYFGPGTRLTVT.

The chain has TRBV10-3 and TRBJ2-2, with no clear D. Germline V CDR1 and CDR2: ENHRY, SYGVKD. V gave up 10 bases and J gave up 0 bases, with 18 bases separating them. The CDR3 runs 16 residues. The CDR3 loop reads CATLTGPSSNTGELFF. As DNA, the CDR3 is TGTGCCACCCTAACTGGGCCCAGCTCGAACACCGGGGAGCTGTTTTTT.

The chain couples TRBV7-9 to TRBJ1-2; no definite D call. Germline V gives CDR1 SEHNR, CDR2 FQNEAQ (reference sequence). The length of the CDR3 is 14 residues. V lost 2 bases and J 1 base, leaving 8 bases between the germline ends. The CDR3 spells CASSLSGDNYGYTF. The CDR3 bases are TGTGCCAGCAGCTTATCAGGTGATAACTATGGCTACACCTTC.

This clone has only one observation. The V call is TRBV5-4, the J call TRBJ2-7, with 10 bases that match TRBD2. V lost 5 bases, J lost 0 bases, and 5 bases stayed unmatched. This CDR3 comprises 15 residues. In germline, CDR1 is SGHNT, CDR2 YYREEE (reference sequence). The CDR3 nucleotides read TGTGCCAGCAGGTCCGCTAGCGGGAGCTCCTACGAGCAGTACTTC. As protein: CASRSASGSSYEQYF. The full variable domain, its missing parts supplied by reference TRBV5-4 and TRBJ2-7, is ETGVTQSPTHLIKTRGQQVTLRCSSQSGHNTVSWYQQALGQGPQFIFQYYREEENGRGNFPPRFSGLQFPNYSSELNVNALELDDSALYLCASRSASGSSYEQYFGPGTRLTVT.

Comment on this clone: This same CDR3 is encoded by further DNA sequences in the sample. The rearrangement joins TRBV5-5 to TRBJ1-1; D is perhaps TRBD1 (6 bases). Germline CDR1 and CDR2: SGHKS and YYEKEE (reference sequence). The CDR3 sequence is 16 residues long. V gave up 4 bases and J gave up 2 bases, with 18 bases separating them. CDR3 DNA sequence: TGTGCCAGCAGCCTACATTTTCACAGGGTTAACACTGAAGCTTTCTTT. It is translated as CASSLHFHRVNTEAFF.

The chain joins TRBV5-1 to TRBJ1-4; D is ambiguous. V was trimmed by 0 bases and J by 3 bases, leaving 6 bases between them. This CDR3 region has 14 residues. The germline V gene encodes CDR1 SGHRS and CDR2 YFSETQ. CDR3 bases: TGCGCCAGCAGCTTGGCGGGTTCTAATGAAAAACTGTTTTTT. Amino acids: CASSLAGSNEKLFF.

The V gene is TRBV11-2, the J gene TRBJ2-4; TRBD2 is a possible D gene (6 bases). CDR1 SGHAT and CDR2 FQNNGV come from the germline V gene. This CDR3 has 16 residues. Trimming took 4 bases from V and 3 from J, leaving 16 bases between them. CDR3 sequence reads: CASSSVRRRGKNIQYF. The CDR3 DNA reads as TGTGCCAGCAGCTCCGTCCGGCGGAGGGGCAAAAACATTCAGTACTTC. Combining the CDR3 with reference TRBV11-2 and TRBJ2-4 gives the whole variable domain EAGVAQSPRYKIIEKRQSVAFWCNPISGHATLYWYQQILGQGPKLLIQFQNNGVVDDSQLPKDRFSAERLKGVDSTLKIQPAKLEDSAVYLCASSSVRRRGKNIQYFGAGTRLSVL.

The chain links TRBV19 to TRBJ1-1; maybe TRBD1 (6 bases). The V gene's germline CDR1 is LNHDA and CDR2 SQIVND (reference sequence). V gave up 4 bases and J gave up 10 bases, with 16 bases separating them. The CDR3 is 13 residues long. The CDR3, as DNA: TGTGCCAGTAGTACTTCGTTGAAGGACAGAGCTTTCTTT. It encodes CASSTSLKDRAFF.

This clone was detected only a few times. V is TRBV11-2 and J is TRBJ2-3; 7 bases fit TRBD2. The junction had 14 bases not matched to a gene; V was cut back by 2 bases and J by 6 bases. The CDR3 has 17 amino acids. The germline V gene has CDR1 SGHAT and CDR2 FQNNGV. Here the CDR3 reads CASSLRLSGPGADTQYF. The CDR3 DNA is TGTGCCAGCAGCTTACGACTTAGCGGGCCGGGTGCGGATACGCAGTATTTT.

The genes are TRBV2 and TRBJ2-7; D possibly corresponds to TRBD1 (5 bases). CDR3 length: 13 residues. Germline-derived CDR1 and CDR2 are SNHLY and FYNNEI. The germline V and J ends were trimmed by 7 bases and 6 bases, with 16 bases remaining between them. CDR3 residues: CASIVAGIGEQYF. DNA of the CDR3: TGTGCCAGCATAGTGGCAGGGATTGGCGAGCAGTACTTC.

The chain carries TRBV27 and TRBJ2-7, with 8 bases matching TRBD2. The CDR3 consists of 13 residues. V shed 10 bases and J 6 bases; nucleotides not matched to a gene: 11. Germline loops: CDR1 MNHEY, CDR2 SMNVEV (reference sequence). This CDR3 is CATSGTRGGEQYF. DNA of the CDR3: TGTGCCACCTCCGGGACTAGGGGCGGCGAGCAGTACTTC.

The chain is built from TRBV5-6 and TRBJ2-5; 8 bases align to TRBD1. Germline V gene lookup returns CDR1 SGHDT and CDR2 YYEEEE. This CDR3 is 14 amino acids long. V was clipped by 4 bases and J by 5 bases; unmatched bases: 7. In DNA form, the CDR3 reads TGTGCCAGCAGCCAGACTCACAGGGGGGAGACCCAGTACTTC. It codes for CASSQTHRGETQYF.

DNA for the CDR3: TGTGCCAGCAGCTTTTGGGGAGCGGCCACAGATACGCAGTATTTT. It yields the protein CASSFWGAATDTQYF. The chain employs TRBV7-3 and TRBJ2-3, with a possible D match to TRBD2 (5 bases). Trimming removed 3 bases at V and 2 bases at J, with 12 bases between. CDR3 length equals 15 residues. Germline-derived CDR1 and CDR2 are SGHTA and FQGTGA. The whole variable domain, filled in from reference TRBV7-3 and TRBJ2-3, reads GAGVSQTPSNKVTEKGKYVELRCDPISGHTALYWYRQSLGQGPEFLIYFQGTGAADDSGLPNDRFFAVRPEGSVSTLKIQRTERGDSAVYLCASSFWGAATDTQYFGPGTRLTVL.

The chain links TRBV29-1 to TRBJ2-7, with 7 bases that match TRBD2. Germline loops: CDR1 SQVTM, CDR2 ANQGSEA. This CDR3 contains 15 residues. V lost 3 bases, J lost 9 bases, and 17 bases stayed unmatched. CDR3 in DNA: TGCAGCGTTGATCTACCCGGGACTACCACATATGTGCAGTACTTC. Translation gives CSVDLPGTTTYVQYF.

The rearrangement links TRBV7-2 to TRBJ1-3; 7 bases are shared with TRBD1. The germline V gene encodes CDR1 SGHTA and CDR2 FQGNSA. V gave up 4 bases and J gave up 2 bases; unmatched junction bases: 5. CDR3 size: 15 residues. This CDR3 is CASSYYQGAGNTIYF. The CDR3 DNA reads TGTGCCAGCAGCTACTATCAGGGGGCTGGAAACACCATATATTTT.